This T cell receptor (beta chain) was recovered during a study of cytomegalovirus exposure and HLA in healthy donors. Turning to this clone: The antigen is not known.

The ends lost 5 bases at V and 2 bases at J; junction bases unmatched: 6. Per germline, CDR1 SGHAT and CDR2 FQNNGV. CDR3 length: 15 residues. This PCR relied on a set of 60 Vbeta primers and 13 Jbeta primers. The assay was immunoSEQ multiplex PCR, and TCRdb's table has in-frame clones only and misses some. The sample has around 100,000 clones; over 60% are singletons. Study-wide results and limits: In an earlier analysis, about 87% or about 30%: the productive usage of most TCR beta V segments. When analyzed later, the rates of TCR association showed variation by HLA locus, with DRB1 the most and HLA-C the fewest. Across donors, sequencing depth was assumed by presence/absence analyses to be roughly uniform.

Sequenced input: PBMCs. This receptor was obtained from a female donor in good health and CMV-seropositive. The rearrangement links TRBV11-2 to TRBJ1-2, with 9 bases fitting TRBD1. CDR3 DNA sequence: TGTGCCAGCAGCGGCCGGGACAGGGACAACTATGGCTACACCTTC. Its translation is CASSGRDRDNYGYTF.